This TCR beta chain stems from a study of cytotoxic CD8 clonotypes in ibrutinib-treated CLL. Regarding this clone: The target antigen is unknown.

Clones were read by immunoSEQ multiplex PCR, and TCRdb kept only the in-frame ones, dropping some. Altogether 100,000 to 150,000 clones are present, 70% to 90% being singletons, with the ten largest covering roughly 1.9%. Whole-study findings and limits: Relative to age-matched healthy donors, clonality at baseline was higher, and it tracked circulating CD8+ T-cell counts. Sampling times differed between sustained-remission and progressing patients.

V was cut by 6 bases and J by 3 bases, with 9 bases left in between. The CDR3 sequence is 12 residues long. In germline, CDR1 is SNHLY, CDR2 FYNNEI. This material consisted of PBMCs, taken after 24 months of ibrutinib treatment. The clonotype was recovered from a human donor with chronic lymphocytic leukemia. The chain couples TRBV2 to TRBJ2-7; D unclear. CDR3 bases: TGTGCCAGCAGCTTAGAAAACTACGAGCAGTACTTC. Its protein product is CASSLENYEQYF. Full variable domain (rest looked up from reference TRBV2 and TRBJ2-7): EPEVTQTPSHQVTQMGQEVILRCVPISNHLYFYWYRQILGQKVEFLVSFYNNEISEKSEIFDDQFSVERPDGSNFTLKIRSTKLEDSAMYFCASSLENYEQYFGPGTRLTVT.